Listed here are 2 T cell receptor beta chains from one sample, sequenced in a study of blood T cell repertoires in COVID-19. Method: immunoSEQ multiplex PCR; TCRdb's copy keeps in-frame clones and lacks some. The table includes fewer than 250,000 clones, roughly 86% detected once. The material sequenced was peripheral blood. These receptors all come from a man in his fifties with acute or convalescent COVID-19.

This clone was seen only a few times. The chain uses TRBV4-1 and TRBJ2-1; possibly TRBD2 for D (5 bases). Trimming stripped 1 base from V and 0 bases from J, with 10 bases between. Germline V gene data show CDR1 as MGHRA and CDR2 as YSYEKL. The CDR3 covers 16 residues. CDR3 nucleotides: TGCGCCAGCAGCCAAGTCGAGAGCGGCTCCTACAATGAGCAGTTCTTC. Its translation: CASSQVESGSYNEQFF.

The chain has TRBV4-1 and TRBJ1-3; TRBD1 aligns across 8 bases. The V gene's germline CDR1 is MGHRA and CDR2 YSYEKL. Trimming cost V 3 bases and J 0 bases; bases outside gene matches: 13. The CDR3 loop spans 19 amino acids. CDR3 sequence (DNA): TGCGCCAGCAGCCACCCCCGGGGAGACAGGGGCCCCTCTGGAAACACCATATATTTT. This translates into CASSHPRGDRGPSGNTIYF.